These 11 T cell receptor beta chains came from one sample sequenced in a study of OX40 agonist ivuxolimab in advanced cancers. Libraries were prepared through the immunoSEQ multiplex PCR assay. Held by TCRdb, this immuneACCESS table contains in-frame sequences only and omits some clones. Under half of the omission traces to an unresolved V gene where checked; the cause of the rest is unknown. The sample profile shows 25,000 to 30,000 clones; roughly 85% of them were found once. The biggest ten clones account for 11% of the sample. The specimen comprised CD4+ or CD8+ T cells sorted from blood, sampled in a trial of the OX40 agonist ivuxolimab. The receptors derive from an adult with an advanced solid tumor such as melanoma, head and neck, liver or kidney cancer.

The chain joins TRBV5-5 to TRBJ2-7; 7 bases agree with TRBD1. The CDR3 spans 14 residues. V lost 4 bases and J lost 3; bases outside the gene matches: 7. Germline-derived CDR1 and CDR2 are SGHKS and YYEKEE (reference sequence). The CDR3 DNA is TGTGCCAGCAGCAACCTCGACAGGGTCTACGAGCAGTACTTC. Amino acids: CASSNLDRVYEQYF.

In its sample, this clone was seen a few times. The V call is TRBV4-3, the J call TRBJ1-4; 7 bases map to TRBD1. The CDR3 has 16 residues. Per the germline V gene, CDR1 is LGHNA and CDR2 is YSLEER. V trimming: 4 bases; J trimming: 4 bases; junction bases outside the gene matches: 9. The CDR3 loop reads CASSRTEGANNEKLFF. DNA for the CDR3: TGCGCCAGCAGCCGAACAGAGGGGGCGAATAATGAAAAACTGTTTTTT.

J is TRBJ2-7 and V is TRBV4-1; D perhaps matches TRBD1 (5 bases). The CDR3 runs 14 residues. Trimming cost V 1 base and J 5 bases, with 12 bases left between them. The germline CDR1 and CDR2 sequences are MGHRA and YSYEKL. The CDR3 DNA is TGCGCCAGCAGCCAAGTAAGTCAGGGCCACGAGCAGTACTTC. Protein product: CASSQVSQGHEQYF.

For the CDR3, the DNA is TGCGCCAGCAGCCAAGTGATTAGCGGGGGGGCCGCAGAACGGTATTTT. Its translation: CASSQVISGGAAERYF. This chain connects TRBV4-3 to TRBJ2-3; TRBD2 agrees at 11 bases. Per the germline V gene, CDR1 is LGHNA and CDR2 is YSLEER. Germline trimming cut 1 base from V and 14 bases from J; bases unmatched to any gene: 14. This CDR3 is built from 16 residues.

The chain recombines TRBV29-1 with TRBJ1-2; possible D gene TRBD1, 5 bases. The V and J ends lost 7 bases and 2 bases respectively, with 11 bases between them. Germline-derived CDR1 and CDR2 are SQVTM and ANQGSEA. This CDR3 region has 12 residues. CDR3 sequence reads: CSARGANYGYTF. CDR3 nucleotide sequence: TGCAGCGCTAGAGGGGCCAACTATGGCTACACCTTC.

For this clone: At one end the junction does not follow the germline gene, possibly because of a read error. The CDR3 sequence: CAISAPTSGGAHEQYF. The CDR3 bases are TGTGCCATCAGTGCACCCACTAGCGGGGGGGCCCACGAGCAGTACTTC. V gene TRBV6-1 combines with J gene TRBJ2-7, with 13 bases matching TRBD2. The CDR3 has 16 residues. Germline-derived CDR1 and CDR2 are MNHNS and SASEGT.

This clone was seen a single time. J is TRBJ2-1 and V is TRBV6-5, with D unresolved. The germline CDR1 and CDR2 sequences are MNHEY and SVGAGI. This CDR3 has 11 residues. The V end was cut by 5 bases, the J end by 10 bases, with 9 bases between. For the CDR3, the DNA is TGTGCCAGCAGTGTCCTCCCGGAGCAGTTCTTC. Translated: CASSVLPEQFF.

This clone was seen a handful of times. This chain links TRBV18 with TRBJ2-5; D unresolved. The CDR3 spans 15 residues. Per germline, CDR1 KGHSH and CDR2 LQKENI. V was clipped by 4 bases and J by 5 bases, with 17 bases between them. The CDR3 DNA sequence: TGTGCCAGCTCACTCCCGGGTCACCAAAAGGAGACCCAGTACTTC. This codes for CASSLPGHQKETQYF. Complete variable domain (other parts from reference TRBV18 and TRBJ2-5): NAGVMQNPRHLVRRRGQEARLRCSPMKGHSHVYWYRQLPEEGLKFMVYLQKENIIDESGMPKERFSAEFPKEGPSILRIQQVVRGDSAAYFCASSLPGHQKETQYFGPGTRLLVL.

This chain joins TRBV7-2 and TRBJ1-2, with 9 bases that match TRBD1. With V trimmed by 5 bases and J by 7 bases, 8 bases remained unmatched. The CDR3 runs to 14 residues. Germline V lookup: CDR1 SGHTA, CDR2 FQGNSA. The DNA of the CDR3 is TGTGCCAGCAGCGACGACGGGACAGGGTTTGGCTACACCTTC. Residues: CASSDDGTGFGYTF.

V and J are TRBV29-1 and TRBJ2-1; 8 nucleotides match TRBD2. The CDR3 runs 17 residues. V shed 2 bases and J 0 bases; nucleotides not matched to a gene: 9. Per germline, CDR1 SQVTM and CDR2 ANQGSEA. CDR3 in DNA: TGCAGCGTTGAAATGGGGACTAGTCCCTTCTCCTACAATGAGCAGTTCTTC. This gives the protein CSVEMGTSPFSYNEQFF.

J is TRBJ2-4 and V is TRBV6-1; D is perhaps TRBD2 (7 bases). The CDR3 sequence is 15 residues long. V lost 2 bases and J 7 bases, leaving 15 bases between the germline ends. CDR1 MNHNS and CDR2 SASEGT come from the germline V gene. The CDR3 sequence: CASSEWGGRWNIQYF. The CDR3 region has the DNA TGTGCCAGCAGTGAATGGGGGGGGCGATGGAACATTCAGTACTTC.